One sample yielded the 27 T cell receptor beta chains listed below, sequenced in a study of control samples from healthy donors and cancer patients. The method was immunoSEQ multiplex PCR; TCRdb's version includes in-frame clones alone and lacks a portion of them. The sample holds about 250,000 clones; roughly four fifths are singletons and the top ten take more than 10%. Material: PBMCs. The receptors come from an older woman with lung cancer.

The genes are TRBV7-8 and TRBJ2-2, with D perhaps TRBD2 (5 bases). Per germline, CDR1 SGHVS and CDR2 FQNEAQ. The CDR3 runs to 15 residues. V was cut by 5 bases and J by 5 bases, with 15 bases left in between. The CDR3 sequence is CASSPGGLMTGELFF. CDR3 coding DNA: TGTGCCAGCAGCCCCGGAGGTCTTATGACCGGGGAGCTGTTTTTT. The full variable domain, completed using reference TRBV7-8 and TRBJ2-2, is GAGVSQSPRYKVAKRGQDVALRCDPISGHVSLFWYQQALGQGPEFLTYFQNEAQLDKSGLPSDRFFAERPEGSVSTLKIQRTQQEDSAVYLCASSPGGLMTGELFFGEGSRLTVL.

The chain recombines TRBV6-6 with TRBJ1-5; no definite D call. Germline V gene lookup returns CDR1 MNHNY and CDR2 SVGAGI (reference sequence). The CDR3 has 15 amino acids. With 5 bases removed from V and 1 base from J, the gap between germline ends came to 12 bases. CDR3 protein: CASSTIRVSNQPQHF. The CDR3 DNA is TGTGCCAGCAGTACTATACGGGTGAGCAATCAGCCCCAGCATTTT.

J is TRBJ2-7 and V is TRBV5-1; 7 nucleotides agree with TRBD1. Germline V gene data show CDR1 as SGHRS and CDR2 as YFSETQ. The CDR3 spans 14 residues. Trimming took 3 bases from V and 5 from J; bases not matched to a gene: 8. The CDR3 region is CASSSPKGADEQYF. DNA of the CDR3: TGCGCCAGCAGCTCCCCGAAGGGGGCGGACGAGCAGTACTTC.

The gene calls are TRBV19 and TRBJ2-1; TRBD2 matches 12 bases. Germline CDR1 and CDR2: LNHDA and SQIVND (reference sequence). The CDR3 loop spans 16 amino acids. V lost 7 bases to trimming and J lost 5 bases; unmatched junction nucleotides: 9. The CDR3 DNA follows: TGTGCCAGTAAGCTAGCGGGAGGGCCAGGGAACAATGAGCAGTTCTTC. This translates into CASKLAGGPGNNEQFF.

The chain links TRBV6-6 to TRBJ1-5; D is unresolved. Germline V gene data show CDR1 as MNHNY and CDR2 as SVGAGI (reference sequence). The CDR3 is made up of 14 amino acids. V lost 10 bases, J lost 2 bases, and 15 bases lay in between. The CDR3 DNA sequence: TGTGCCACCACCGGTTGGCCAGGCAATCAGCCCCAGCATTTT. Translation: CATTGWPGNQPQHF.

The chain couples TRBV5-1 to TRBJ2-5; 9 nucleotides match TRBD2. This CDR3 is built from 17 residues. CDR1 is SGHRS, CDR2 YFSETQ, per germline. The V gene end was trimmed by 0 bases and the J gene end by 5 bases; junction bases not matched to a gene: 11. CDR3 coding DNA: TGCGCCAGCAGCTTGGCCTTCTCTAGCGGGGCGGAGGAGACCCAGTACTTC. Translating it yields CASSLAFSSGAEETQYF.

The table lists this clone with a count of one. This rearrangement joins TRBV7-9 to TRBJ1-3; possible D gene TRBD1, 5 bases. The germline V and J ends were trimmed by 4 bases and 2 bases, with 15 bases remaining between them. CDR1 SEHNR and CDR2 FQNEAQ come from the germline V gene (reference sequence). This CDR3 is built from 16 residues. The CDR3, as DNA: TGTGCCAGCAGCTCGACCCTTAGGGGCCCTGGAAACACCATATATTTT. Translating gives CASSSTLRGPGNTIYF.

The rearrangement joins TRBV6-6 to TRBJ1-1, with 7 bases that match TRBD1. In germline, CDR1 is MNHNY, CDR2 SVGAGI (reference sequence). V dropped 6 bases and J dropped 0; count of bases not matched to a gene: 4. The CDR3 length is 14 residues. The CDR3 loop is CASRGQALNTEAFF. CDR3 sequence (DNA): TGTGCCAGCAGAGGACAGGCGCTGAACACTGAAGCTTTCTTT.

This clone was seen only once. The chain joins TRBV10-3 to TRBJ1-2; 9 bases align to TRBD1. The V gene end was trimmed by 0 bases and the J gene end by 4 bases; junction bases not matched to a gene: 6. The CDR3 has 16 residues. Germline CDR1 reads ENHRY; CDR2 reads SYGVKD. In nucleotides, the CDR3 is TGTGCCATCAGTGAGTCTCCAACAGGGGGCGCCTATGGCTACACCTTC. This gives the protein CAISESPTGGAYGYTF.

This chain uses TRBV9 with TRBJ1-6; no reliable D call. The CDR3 is 16 residues long. Germline V gene data show CDR1 as SGDLS and CDR2 as YYNGEE. Between the trimmed V and J ends, which lost 4 bases and 2 bases, there was a span of 13 bases. CDR3 DNA sequence: TGTGCCAGCAGCATTAGTGGGGTTCCCTATAATTCACCCCTCCACTTT. It is translated as CASSISGVPYNSPLHF.

The chain joins TRBV5-8 to TRBJ2-5; TRBD1 agrees at 11 bases. Trimming at V came to 1 base and at J to 2 bases, leaving 4 bases not matched to a gene. Germline assignment: CDR1 SGHTS and CDR2 YDEGEE. The length of the CDR3 is 16 residues. Here the CDR3 DNA reads TGTGCCAGCAGCTTGTTCGGGACAGGGGGACAAGAGACCCAGTACTTC. Translated: CASSLFGTGGQETQYF. Combining the CDR3 with reference TRBV5-8 and TRBJ2-5 gives the whole variable domain EAGVTQSPTHLIKTRGQQATLRCSPISGHTSVYWYQQALGLGLQFLLWYDEGEERNRGNFPPRFSGRQFPNYSSELNVNALELEDSALYLCASSLFGTGGQETQYFGPGTRLLVL.

The chain uses TRBV28 and TRBJ1-1; D possibly corresponds to TRBD1 (5 bases). V was clipped by 7 bases and J by 1 base, with 19 bases between them. The CDR3 sequence is 16 residues long. The germline gives CDR1 MDHEN, CDR2 SYDVKM. In DNA, the CDR3 is TGTGCCAGCATTGGGTCCCGGGGCGCGGGGAACACTGAAGCTTTCTTT. Translation gives CASIGSRGAGNTEAFF.

The V gene is TRBV5-1, the J gene TRBJ1-2, with 9 bases lining up with TRBD1. CDR1 and CDR2 (germline): SGHRS, YFSETQ. Losses at the gene ends were 0 bases for V and 5 bases for J; bases not matched to a gene: 11. The CDR3 is 17 amino acids. The CDR3 region is CASSLAGVNRGLYGYTF. CDR3 nucleotides: TGCGCCAGCAGCTTGGCCGGCGTGAACAGGGGGCTGTATGGCTACACCTTC.

This clone was seen once. The chain employs TRBV3-1 (or the pseudogene TRBV3-2) and TRBJ2-5; D is ambiguous. The germline CDR1 and CDR2 sequences are LGHDT and YNNKEL (reference sequence). This CDR3 region has 14 residues. Trimming took 1 base from V and 4 from J, leaving 10 bases between them. CDR3: CASSQVGLGETQYF. The CDR3 DNA is TGTGCCAGCAGCCAAGTAGGTTTAGGAGAGACCCAGTACTTC.

A few counts support this clone. V and J are TRBV3-1 (or the pseudogene TRBV3-2) and TRBJ2-1; no firm D call. Trimming removed 7 bases from V and 4 bases from J, with 17 bases in between. This CDR3 is 15 amino acids long. The V gene's germline CDR1 is LGHDT and CDR2 YNNKEL (reference sequence). The CDR3 here is CASTMGLVFYNEQFF. Here the CDR3 DNA reads TGTGCCAGCACCATGGGCTTAGTCTTTTACAATGAGCAGTTCTTC.

The gene calls are TRBV7-3 and TRBJ1-2; possibly TRBD1 for D (6 bases). This CDR3 comprises 14 residues. Trimming took off 0 bases at V and 7 bases at J, with 12 bases between the two ends. From germline, CDR1 is SGHTA and CDR2 FQGTGA. In DNA, the CDR3 is TGTGCCAGCAGCTTAACTCCGGGGGCGCGTGGCTACACCTTC. This sequence encodes CASSLTPGARGYTF.

V gene TRBV2 combines with J gene TRBJ2-3, with D possibly matching TRBD2 (5 bases). The germline CDR1 and CDR2 sequences are SNHLY and FYNNEI. The CDR3 totals 14 residues. Deletions cut 4 bases from V and 6 bases from J, with 14 bases between. In nucleotides, the CDR3 is TGTGCCAGCAGTGTGCTCGGGGTCAGGGATACGCAGTATTTT. Residues: CASSVLGVRDTQYF.

The rearrangement uses TRBV29-1 and TRBJ1-2; D unresolved. Germline assignment: CDR1 SQVTM and CDR2 ANQGSEA. The germline V and J ends were trimmed by 1 base and 8 bases, with 11 bases remaining between them. This CDR3 has 12 amino acids. CDR3 DNA sequence: TGCAGCGTTGAAGGCAATTGGTACGGCTACACCTTC. It codes for CSVEGNWYGYTF.

The chain joins TRBV6-1 to TRBJ2-1; 7 nucleotides line up with TRBD2. The J segment lost 4 bases and the V segment lost 4 bases, leaving 4 bases of the junction unmatched. CDR1 is MNHNS, CDR2 SASEGT, per germline. The CDR3 runs 14 residues. This chain's CDR3 is CASSAGTTYNEQFF. CDR3 nucleotides: TGTGCCAGCAGTGCCGGGACTACATACAATGAGCAGTTCTTC.

This clone has just a few counts. This sequence joins TRBV4-1 and TRBJ1-2; possible D gene TRBD1, 5 bases. CDR1 and CDR2 (germline): MGHRA, YSYEKL. V was cut by 0 bases and J by 4 bases, with 21 bases left in between. CDR3 length equals 18 residues. The CDR3 region is CASSQDRERTQGSYGYTF. The CDR3 coding sequence is TGCGCCAGCAGCCAAGACAGGGAAAGGACCCAAGGGTCCTATGGCTACACCTTC.

This chain uses TRBV30 with TRBJ2-1; D not resolved. V was clipped by 0 bases and J by 0 bases, with 6 bases between them. The CDR3 is 14 amino acids. Germline CDR1 GTSNPN, CDR2 SVGIG (reference sequence). The chain's CDR3 is CAWSVLSSYNEQFF. DNA of the CDR3: TGTGCCTGGAGTGTGCTGAGCTCCTACAATGAGCAGTTCTTC.

This chain joins TRBV30 and TRBJ1-5; 8 bases fit TRBD1. The V segment lost 1 base and the J segment 6 bases; nucleotides outside the gene matches: 2. CDR1 and CDR2 (germline): GTSNPN, SVGIG (reference sequence). This CDR3 region has 13 residues. The CDR3 reads CAWSGDRSQPQHF. The CDR3 DNA reads as TGTGCCTGGAGTGGGGACAGGAGTCAGCCCCAGCATTTT.

CDR3 amino acids: CASSAGALISYEQYF. The CDR3 DNA is TGTGCCAGCTCAGCGGGAGCGCTCATCTCCTACGAGCAGTACTTC. The chain links TRBV18 to TRBJ2-7; 7 bases align to TRBD2. The J segment lost 0 bases and the V segment lost 5 bases, leaving 7 bases of the junction unmatched. CDR1 KGHSH and CDR2 LQKENI come from the germline V gene. The CDR3 totals 15 residues.

V is TRBV3-1 (or the pseudogene TRBV3-2) and J is TRBJ2-2; no clear D. CDR1 is LGHDT, CDR2 YNNKEL, per germline (reference sequence). The CDR3 consists of 13 residues. Trimming removed 4 bases at V and 7 bases at J, with 10 bases between. The CDR3 DNA sequence: TGTGCCAGCAGCCTAACAGCGAACGGGGAGCTGTTTTTT. Translation gives CASSLTANGELFF.

V is TRBV5-5 and J is TRBJ1-1; 10 positions agree with TRBD1. Per the germline V gene, CDR1 is SGHKS and CDR2 is YYEKEE (reference sequence). The V segment lost 5 bases and the J segment 5 bases; nucleotides outside the gene matches: 3. The CDR3 consists of 13 residues. The CDR3 spells CASRRTGGTEAFF. The CDR3 coding sequence is TGTGCCAGCAGACGGACAGGGGGGACTGAAGCTTTCTTT.

This clone occurred a few times. This chain uses TRBV5-1 with TRBJ2-3; D may be TRBD1 (5 bases). The V and J ends lost 6 bases and 0 bases respectively, with 8 bases between them. Germline V lookup: CDR1 SGHRS, CDR2 YFSETQ. This CDR3 contains 13 residues. CDR3 loop: CASIDSSTDTQYF. DNA of the CDR3: TGCGCCAGCATAGACAGCAGCACAGATACGCAGTATTTT.

CDR3 protein: CASSRGGQETQYF. CDR3 coding DNA: TGTGCCAGTAGCAGAGGGGGGCAAGAGACCCAGTACTTC. The chain combines TRBV19 with TRBJ2-5; tentatively, D is TRBD1 or TRBD2 (6 bases each). CDR1 and CDR2 from the germline V gene are LNHDA and SQIVND (reference sequence). Trimming left V 6 bases short and J 2 bases short, with 10 bases between. The CDR3 runs 13 residues.